These T cell receptor beta chains were read from a single sample in a study of blood T cell repertoires in COVID-19. Clones were sequenced by immunoSEQ multiplex PCR, and TCRdb holds only the in-frame ones, with some missing. The top ten clones hold roughly 18% of a sample with about 330,000 clones, more than 90% of them seen once. Sequenced: PBMCs or T cells enriched from blood (not recorded which). All receptors derive from a woman aged 25-40 years who had recovered from COVID-19. Each CDR3 is given with its conserved first and last residue. The D gene is left open where the match is weak. For some rows the clone size is stated as once, few or many, or as a class when expanded; others skip it.

CDR3 protein | CDR3 DNA | J gene | D gene | clone size | V gene
CASSRDAHEQYF | TGTGCCAGCAGCCGCGATGCCCACGAGCAGTACTTC | TRBJ2-7 | NA | NA | TRBV3-1/TRBV3-2
CASSVSTSGATGELFF | TGTGCCAGCAGCGTAAGCACTAGCGGGGCCACCGGGGAGCTGTTTTTT | TRBJ2-2 | TRBD2 | NA | TRBV9
CASSPGTATNEKLFF | TGTGCCAGCAGCCCCGGGACAGCAACTAATGAAAAACTGTTTTTT | TRBJ1-4 | TRBD1 | NA | TRBV7-6
CAWNLRGADTQYF | TGTGCCTGGAATTTGCGGGGCGCAGATACGCAGTATTTT | TRBJ2-3 | NA | NA | TRBV30
CASSLDEVGSNQPQHF | TGTGCCAGCAGCTTAGATGAGGTTGGTAGCAATCAGCCCCAGCATTTT | TRBJ1-5 | NA | NA | TRBV11-2
CASSYSEDYEQYF | TGTGCCAGCAGTTATAGTGAGGACTACGAGCAGTACTTC | TRBJ2-7 | NA | NA | TRBV6-2/TRBV6-3
CASSLARGLAGGGSEQFF | TGTGCCAGCAGCTTAGCGCGGGGACTAGCGGGAGGAGGAAGTGAGCAGTTCTTC | TRBJ2-1 | TRBD2 | NA | TRBV7-8
CASSRSSTSPIGNEQFF | TGTGCCAGCAGCCGAAGTTCGACTAGTCCCATTGGCAATGAGCAGTTCTTC | TRBJ2-1 | NA | NA | TRBV7-9
CASSYGAGSNQPQHF | TGTGCCAGCAGTTACGGGGCAGGCAGCAATCAGCCCCAGCATTTT | TRBJ1-5 | NA | NA | TRBV6-5
CAIRAQGFNTGELFF | TGTGCCATCAGGGCACAGGGTTTCAACACCGGGGAGCTGTTTTTT | TRBJ2-2 | NA | NA | TRBV10-3
CASKLVSMGYTF | TGTGCCAGCAAGCTTGTCTCTATGGGCTACACCTTC | TRBJ1-2 | NA | many | TRBV12-3/TRBV12-4
CASSITAGLISGANVLTF | TGTGCCAGTAGTATCACGGCAGGACTGATCTCTGGGGCCAACGTCCTGACTTTC | TRBJ2-6 | NA | NA | TRBV19
CASSPRTALGRETQYF | TGCGCCAGCAGCCCAAGGACAGCCCTGGGCAGGGAGACCCAGTACTTC | TRBJ2-5 | NA | once | TRBV4-3
CASTRQGYGTEAFF | TGTGCCAGCACCCGCCAGGGATACGGAACTGAAGCTTTCTTT | TRBJ1-1 | NA | NA | TRBV27
CASSPVTGGAANEQFF | TGTGCCAGCAGCCCAGTTACAGGGGGCGCTGCCAATGAGCAGTTCTTC | TRBJ2-1 | TRBD1 | NA | TRBV7-9
CASSRDRSNQPQHF | TGTGCCAGCAGCCGAGACAGGAGCAATCAGCCCCAGCATTTT | TRBJ1-5 | NA | NA | TRBV7-8
CASSLGGGRYNEQFF | TGTGCCAGCAGTTTAGGGGGCGGGAGGTACAATGAGCAGTTCTTC | TRBJ2-1 | TRBD2 | NA | TRBV27
CASSLGQEYGYTF | TGCGCCAGCAGCCTAGGACAGGAATATGGCTACACCTTC | TRBJ1-2 | TRBD1 | NA | TRBV5-1
CASSDLGGTEAFF | TGTGCCAGCTCAGACCTAGGGGGCACTGAAGCTTTCTTT | TRBJ1-1 | NA | NA | TRBV25-1
CASTPDRGNTEAFF | TGTGCCAGCACCCCGGACAGGGGGAACACTGAAGCTTTCTTT | TRBJ1-1 | TRBD1 | NA | TRBV27
CASAGTGSHEQYF | TGTGCCAGCGCCGGGACAGGGTCCCACGAGCAGTACTTC | TRBJ2-7 | TRBD1 | once | TRBV10-3
CASSRGGAGRTNEQYF | TGTGCCAGCAGCCGGGGGGGGGCAGGGAGGACAAACGAGCAGTACTTC | TRBJ2-7 | TRBD2 | NA | TRBV5-4
CSVPYRELGGYTF | TGCAGCGTTCCCTACAGGGAATTAGGTGGCTACACCTTC | TRBJ1-2 | NA | NA | TRBV29-1
CATRHREGGELFF | TGTGCCACCCGACACCGGGAGGGCGGGGAGCTGTTTTTT | TRBJ2-2 | TRBD2 | NA | TRBV10-3
CAIKAGLAGYNEQFF | TGTGCCATCAAGGCGGGGTTAGCGGGATATAATGAGCAGTTCTTC | TRBJ2-1 | TRBD2 | NA | TRBV10-3
CASSSASSGNTIYF | TGTGCCAGCAGTTCCGCGTCCTCTGGAAACACCATATATTTT | TRBJ1-3 | NA | NA | TRBV6-2/TRBV6-3
CASSPPGLAGDETQYF | TGTGCCAGCAGCCCTCCGGGACTAGCGGGAGATGAGACCCAGTACTTC | TRBJ2-5 | TRBD2 | NA | TRBV7-8
CASSLHRGGNEKLFF | TGTGCCAGCAGCCTCCACAGGGGTGGAAATGAAAAACTGTTTTTT | TRBJ1-4 | TRBD1 | NA | TRBV7-2
CASSSGTGKSYNEQFF | TGTGCCAGCAGCTCCGGGACAGGGAAGTCCTACAATGAGCAGTTCTTC | TRBJ2-1 | TRBD1 | NA | TRBV7-2
CASSGSSAEAFF | TGTGCCAGCTCGGGTTCAAGCGCTGAAGCTTTCTTT | TRBJ1-1 | NA | NA | TRBV5-6
CASSFGAGNTIYF | TGTGCCAGCAGCTTTGGGGCAGGAAACACCATATATTTT | TRBJ1-3 | NA | once | TRBV7-3
CASSALAASVGTGELFF | TGTGCCAGCAGCGCCTTGGCGGCCAGCGTCGGCACCGGGGAGCTGTTTTTT | TRBJ2-2 | NA | NA | TRBV9
CASSSGTGGLYNSPLHF | TGTGCCAGTAGTTCCGGGACAGGGGGCCTCTATAATTCACCCCTCCACTTT | TRBJ1-6 | TRBD1 | NA | TRBV19
CASSLAVGPQETQYF | TGTGCCAGCAGCTTAGCCGTGGGGCCCCAAGAGACCCAGTACTTC | TRBJ2-5 | NA | NA | TRBV7-9
CASSVRRGEDTQYF | TGTGCCAGCAGTGTCCGGAGGGGAGAAGATACGCAGTATTTT | TRBJ2-3 | NA | NA | TRBV2
CASSQEGQNTEAFF | TGCGCCAGCAGCCAAGAAGGACAGAACACTGAAGCTTTCTTT | TRBJ1-1 | NA | NA | TRBV4-1
CASSPQEDYGYTF | TGTGCCAGCAGCCCTCAAGAGGACTATGGCTACACCTTC | TRBJ1-2 | NA | NA | TRBV7-2
CASSLVDGLPYNEQFF | TGTGCCAGCAGCTTAGTTGACGGACTTCCCTACAATGAGCAGTTCTTC | TRBJ2-1 | NA | NA | TRBV7-2
CASRPQGHYGYTF | TGTGCCAGCAGGCCCCAGGGGCACTATGGCTACACCTTC | TRBJ1-2 | NA | NA | TRBV28
CASSAGFSGNTIYF | TGTGCCAGCAGCGCAGGGTTCTCTGGAAACACCATATATTTT | TRBJ1-3 | NA | NA | TRBV9
CASSNMNTEAFF | TGTGCCAGCAGTAACATGAACACTGAAGCTTTCTTT | TRBJ1-1 | NA | NA | TRBV6-5
CATKGESYEQYF | TGTGCCACCAAAGGGGAATCCTACGAGCAGTACTTC | TRBJ2-7 | NA | NA | TRBV15
CASSLSGSLSYEQYF | TGTGCCAGCAGCCTTAGCGGGAGTCTTTCCTACGAGCAGTACTTC | TRBJ2-7 | TRBD2 | NA | TRBV3-1/TRBV3-2
CASRWTGSNYGYTF | TGTGCCAGCAGATGGACAGGGAGTAACTATGGCTACACCTTC | TRBJ1-2 | TRBD1 | NA | TRBV2
CASSQDQGAVTQYF | TGTGCCAGCAGCCAAGATCAGGGGGCGGTGACCCAGTACTTC | TRBJ2-5 | TRBD1 | NA | TRBV14
CASSKTGGGNQPQHF | TGTGCCAGCAGCAAGACAGGGGGTGGTAATCAGCCCCAGCATTTT | TRBJ1-5 | TRBD1 | NA | TRBV5-6
CASSYPGLAGGPRETQYF | TGTGCCAGCAGTTACCCCGGGCTAGCGGGGGGGCCCCGAGAGACCCAGTACTTC | TRBJ2-5 | TRBD2 | NA | TRBV6-2/TRBV6-3
CASSAGGTYTQYF | TGTGCCAGCAGTGCGGGGGGGACCTATACGCAGTATTTT | TRBJ2-3 | TRBD2 | NA | TRBV7-3
CASSPDRATEKLFF | TGTGCCAGTAGTCCGGACAGGGCCACTGAAAAACTGTTTTTT | TRBJ1-4 | TRBD1 | NA | TRBV19
CASMPSTTVDSPLHF | TGTGCCAGCATGCCGTCCACCACAGTGGATTCACCCCTCCACTTT | TRBJ1-6 | NA | NA | TRBV2
CASNYEEGGDQETQYF | TGTGCCAGCAACTATGAGGAGGGCGGGGACCAAGAGACCCAGTACTTC | TRBJ2-5 | NA | NA | TRBV5-5
CATSVAGGILETRDTQYF | TGTGCCACCAGTGTTGCCGGCGGGATCTTGGAGACTCGGGATACGCAGTATTTT | TRBJ2-3 | NA | NA | TRBV24-1
CATTGDISYEQYF | TGTGCCACCACCGGGGACATCTCCTACGAGCAGTACTTC | TRBJ2-7 | NA | NA | TRBV19
CASSANSGYSDWNEQFF | TGCGCCAGCAGTGCGAATTCGGGGTATTCCGATTGGAATGAGCAGTTCTTC | TRBJ2-1 | NA | NA | TRBV10-1
CASRNPGELAEAFF | TGTGCCAGCAGGAACCCGGGTGAATTGGCTGAAGCTTTCTTT | TRBJ1-1 | NA | once | TRBV5-4
CAWRNRQGQRLNYGYTF | TGTGCCTGGCGAAACAGGCAGGGACAGCGGCTTAACTATGGCTACACCTTC | TRBJ1-2 | TRBD1 | NA | TRBV30
CASSINQGSGYTF | TGTGCCAGCAGTATTAATCAGGGATCCGGCTACACCTTC | TRBJ1-2 | NA | NA | TRBV6-5
CASRPSGRVNEQFF | TGTGCCAGCAGGCCTAGCGGGAGGGTTAATGAGCAGTTCTTC | TRBJ2-1 | TRBD2 | NA | TRBV3-1/TRBV3-2
CASSLAMGQGANEQFF | TGTGCCAGCAGCTTAGCGATGGGACAGGGGGCGAATGAGCAGTTCTTC | TRBJ2-1 | TRBD1 | NA | TRBV7-9
CSVELQGWETQYF | TGCAGCGTTGAGCTACAGGGATGGGAGACCCAGTACTTC | TRBJ2-5 | NA | NA | TRBV29-1